The next 25 T cell receptor beta chains were all read from a single sample in a study of T cells in Graves' hyperthyroidism and ophthalmopathy (dated by TCRdb to the late 2010s). The library was obtained by multiplex PCR. The instrument was an Illumina HiSeq 2000. Amplification of TCR beta CDR3 regions was carried out from RNA transcripts. The first round of RT-PCR for the TCR CDR3 was performed with the HTBI primer set and the Qiagen OneStep RT-PCR kit. In-frame beta chains were kept once TCRdb had trimmed the public reads at Q25 with fastp and called clones with MiXCR. Merged by CDR3 protein, the rows form single entries marked with the most common genes and DNA. For this sample the table gives under 400,000 distinct CDR3 sequences, of which roughly 25% were detected only once. The ten largest clones capture around 79% of the sample. The specimen sequenced was blood. The receptors were gathered from a man aged 50-59 years with Graves' hyperthyroidism.

The rearrangement uses TRBV7-9 and TRBJ2-3, with TRBD1 matching 7 bases. CDR1 and CDR2 from the germline V gene are SEHNR and FQNEAQ (reference sequence). After removal of 4 bases from V and 4 bases from J, the junction contained 5 bases not matched to a gene. The CDR3 has 14 residues. The CDR3 protein is CASSWGQSPDTQYF. The CDR3 DNA reads as TGTGCCAGCAGCTGGGGACAGTCCCCAGATACGCAGTATTTT.

Turning to this clonotype: A much larger clone differs by one base, so this may be a read error. V is TRBV6-6 and J is TRBJ2-5; no clear D gene. From germline, CDR1 is MNHNY and CDR2 SVGAGI (reference sequence). This CDR3 has 14 amino acids. CDR3 nucleotide sequence: TGTGCCGGCAGTTACTCCGACTCAGAAGAGACCCAGTACTTC. Protein: CAGSYSDSEETQYF.

This clonotype was seen only a few times. The chain employs TRBV7-3 and TRBJ2-7; D remains unclear. Per the germline V gene, CDR1 is SGHTA and CDR2 is FQGTGA. V lost 0 bases, J lost 5 bases, and 8 bases lay in between. The CDR3 runs to 13 residues. This CDR3 reads CASSLTREHEQYF. The DNA of the CDR3 is TGTGCCAGCAGCTTAACCAGAGAGCACGAGCAGTACTTC.

Worth noting for this clonotype: This clone may be a read error of a much larger clone one base away. The CDR3 here is CASKGTGNTGELFF. Here the CDR3 DNA reads TGTGCCAGCAAGGGGACAGGGAACACCGGGGAGCTGTTTTTT. This chain joins TRBV6-4 and TRBJ2-2, with 8 nucleotides matching TRBD1. Per the germline V gene, CDR1 is MRHNA and CDR2 is SNTAGT. The CDR3 has 14 amino acids. With 7 bases clipped from V and 1 base from J, the junction kept 2 bases outside the gene matches.

The chain couples TRBV27 to TRBJ2-1; 9 bases are shared with TRBD2. Germline CDR1 MNHEY, CDR2 SMNVEV (reference sequence). V shed 6 bases and J 2 bases; nucleotides not matched to a gene: 8. This CDR3 is 16 amino acids long. The CDR3 here is CASSESGGGAYNEQFF. CDR3 DNA sequence: TGTGCCAGCAGCGAGTCAGGCGGGGGGGCCTACAATGAGCAGTTCTTC.

This clonotype was detected only a few times. J is TRBJ1-1 and V is TRBV24-1, with TRBD1 identical over 8 bases. Germline CDR1 reads KGHDR; CDR2 reads SFDVKD. This CDR3 has 13 residues. V was clipped by 3 bases and J by 10 bases; unmatched bases: 6. The CDR3 region has the DNA TGTGCCACCAGTGATGGGACAGGCCTGGCAGCTTTCTTT. This encodes CATSDGTGLAAFF.

The rearrangement links TRBV9 to TRBJ2-7; 7 bases agree with TRBD1. The germline V gene has CDR1 SGDLS and CDR2 YYNGEE. The CDR3 is 14 residues long. V trimming: 2 bases; J trimming: 7 bases; junction bases outside the gene matches: 9. CDR3 nucleotides: TGTGCCAGCAGCGTTGGCCAGGGGGAAGTGGAGCAGTACTTC. It yields the protein CASSVGQGEVEQYF.

This clonotype was observed a few times. The chain employs TRBV18 and TRBJ1-5; D might be TRBD1 (5 bases). CDR3 length: 12 residues. Deletions cut 3 bases from V and 9 bases from J, with 9 bases between. Germline V gene lookup returns CDR1 KGHSH and CDR2 LQKENI. This chain's CDR3 is CASSPGDGPQHF. CDR3 DNA: TGTGCCAGCTCACCCGGGGACGGGCCCCAGCATTTT. The full variable domain, in which reference TRBV18 and TRBJ1-5 provide the parts outside the CDR3, is NAGVMQNPRHLVRRRGQEARLRCSPMKGHSHVYWYRQLPEEGLKFMVYLQKENIIDESGMPKERFSAEFPKEGPSILRIQQVVRGDSAAYFCASSPGDGPQHFGDGTRLSIL.

This clonotype was detected many times. The V and J genes are TRBV27 and TRBJ2-7; the match to TRBD1 covers 10 bases. The germline V gene has CDR1 MNHEY and CDR2 SMNVEV (reference sequence). With V trimmed by 6 bases and J by 5 bases, 7 bases remained unmatched. The CDR3 sequence is 14 residues long. CDR3 sequence: CASSPGTGEDEQYF. In nucleotides, the CDR3 is TGTGCCAGCAGCCCCGGGACAGGGGAAGACGAGCAGTACTTC.

The sample holds a few counts of this clonotype. This rearrangement joins TRBV6-1 to TRBJ2-5; TRBD1 is a possible D gene (6 bases). Trimming stripped 9 bases from V and 4 bases from J, with 12 bases between. The CDR3 is 12 amino acids. From germline, CDR1 is MNHNS and CDR2 SASEGT. As DNA, the CDR3 is TGTGCCAGTACAGGGTTTGCAGAGACCCAGTACTTC. As protein: CASTGFAETQYF.

V usage is TRBV30 and J usage is TRBJ2-7; the match to TRBD1 covers 8 bases. The CDR3 has 14 residues. J was trimmed by 3 bases and V by 3 bases; bases with no gene match: 7. The germline CDR1 and CDR2 sequences are GTSNPN and SVGIG (reference sequence). The CDR3 loop is CAWSALGTGYEQYF. Written as DNA, the CDR3 is TGTGCCTGGAGCGCCTTGGGGACAGGCTACGAGCAGTACTTC.

This chain connects TRBV9 to TRBJ2-2; 7 bases align to TRBD2. CDR3 length equals 17 residues. CDR1 and CDR2 (germline): SGDLS, YYNGEE. V trimming: 0 bases; J trimming: 1 base; junction bases outside the gene matches: 6. The CDR3 is CASSVANERGNTGELFF. DNA of the CDR3: TGTGCCAGCAGCGTAGCTAACGAGCGGGGGAACACCGGGGAGCTGTTTTTT.

This clonotype was seen repeatedly, ten times or more. The genes are TRBV7-8 and TRBJ2-7, with a weak D call TRBD2 (6 bases). Germline lookup yields CDR1 SGHVS and CDR2 FQNEAQ. The V gene lost 5 bases and the J gene lost 2 bases, with 10 bases spanning the gap. The CDR3 has 13 amino acids. CDR3 residues: CASSGTLTYEQYF. In nucleotides, the CDR3 is TGTGCCAGCAGCGGGACTCTTACCTACGAGCAGTACTTC.

V is TRBV7-6 and J is TRBJ1-1; no firm D call. The germline V gene encodes CDR1 SGHVS and CDR2 FNYEAQ. This CDR3 has 13 amino acids. Trimming left V 3 bases short and J 4 bases short, with 9 bases between. The CDR3 nucleotides are TGTGCCAGCAGCTTTGACATGAGCACTGAAGCTTTCTTT. This sequence encodes CASSFDMSTEAFF.

This chain connects TRBV9 to TRBJ2-1, with TRBD2 matching over 8 bases. Germline V CDR1 and CDR2: SGDLS, YYNGEE. The CDR3 is 16 residues long. V was pared by 4 bases and J by 8 bases, with 14 bases of the junction left unmatched. The CDR3 reads CASSPGRTGGWDEQFF. CDR3 DNA sequence: TGTGCCAGCAGCCCAGGACGTACGGGAGGGTGGGATGAGCAGTTCTTC.

CDR3: CASRPPGQGNEQFF. The CDR3 coding sequence is TGCGCCAGCAGACCTCCGGGACAGGGGAATGAGCAGTTCTTC. This chain links TRBV5-1 with TRBJ2-1, with 10 bases lining up with TRBD1. The CDR3 consists of 14 residues. Germline assignment: CDR1 SGHRS and CDR2 YFSETQ. With 5 bases clipped from V and 7 bases from J, the junction kept 6 bases outside the gene matches.

This clonotype was recorded a few times. CDR3 DNA sequence: TGTGCCATCAGGCCGGGACAGGGGGCTTCAGCGAGCTCCTACGAGCAGTACTTC. Translating gives CAIRPGQGASASSYEQYF. V usage is TRBV10-3 and J usage is TRBJ2-7; 12 positions agree with TRBD1. The CDR3 consists of 18 residues. The germline V gene has CDR1 ENHRY and CDR2 SYGVKD. V was clipped by 6 bases and J by 0 bases; unmatched bases: 12.

This chain uses TRBV6-1 with TRBJ2-1; 10 bases fit TRBD2. From germline, CDR1 is MNHNS and CDR2 SASEGT. V lost 0 bases, J lost 8 bases, and 4 bases stayed unmatched. This CDR3 has 15 residues. CDR3 in DNA: TGTGCCAGCAGTGAAGCGCATACTAGCGGGGATGAGCAGTTCTTC. Protein product: CASSEAHTSGDEQFF.

The chain employs TRBV10-2 and TRBJ2-1, with a weak D call TRBD2 (6 bases). Germline CDR1 is WSHSY and CDR2 is SAAADI. This CDR3 has 14 amino acids. V was pared by 10 bases and J by 2 bases, with 15 bases between. In DNA form, the CDR3 reads TGCGCCACCGCGAGACTAGGAGCCTACAATGAGCAGTTCTTC. It specifies CATARLGAYNEQFF.

The table lists this clonotype with a few counts. The chain recombines TRBV6-1 with TRBJ2-7; 7 bases match TRBD2. Germline CDR1 reads MNHNS; CDR2 reads SASEGT. V trimming: 5 bases; J trimming: 3 bases; junction bases outside the gene matches: 10. CDR3 size: 15 residues. CDR3 residues: CASSPGGGPLYEQYF. In nucleotides, the CDR3 is TGTGCCAGCAGTCCGGGGGGAGGCCCACTCTACGAGCAGTACTTC.

The CDR3 protein is CASSLTFTSGRAGEETQYF. Written as DNA, the CDR3 is TGTGCCAGCAGCTTAACGTTTACTAGCGGGAGGGCCGGGGAAGAGACCCAGTACTTC. V is TRBV7-3 and J is TRBJ2-5; 13 bases map to TRBD2. The CDR3 length is 19 residues. Germline loops: CDR1 SGHTA, CDR2 FQGTGA. With 0 bases clipped from V and 3 bases from J, the junction kept 10 bases outside the gene matches. Looking up the rest from reference TRBV7-3 and TRBJ2-5 gives the full variable domain: GAGVSQTPSNKVTEKGKYVELRCDPISGHTALYWYRQSLGQGPEFLIYFQGTGAADDSGLPNDRFFAVRPEGSVSTLKIQRTERGDSAVYLCASSLTFTSGRAGEETQYFGPGTRLLVL.

This clonotype has a handful of counts. V and J are TRBV9 and TRBJ2-3; 7 bases map to TRBD2. Germline CDR1 and CDR2: SGDLS and YYNGEE. J lost 5 bases, V lost 4 bases, and 13 bases had no gene match. CDR3 length: 16 amino acids. The CDR3 protein is CASSPDLAGVIDTQYF. CDR3 nucleotide sequence: TGTGCCAGCAGCCCCGACTTGGCGGGAGTGATAGATACGCAGTATTTT.

V gene TRBV19 combines with J gene TRBJ1-5; 10 bases line up with TRBD1. The trim removed 4 bases at V and 7 bases at J, leaving 13 bases unmatched. The CDR3 extends over 17 amino acids. From germline, CDR1 is LNHDA and CDR2 SQIVND (reference sequence). CDR3 coding DNA: TGTGCCAGTAGTACCCATTTATGGGGACAGGGGAACCAGCCCCAGCATTTT. It yields the protein CASSTHLWGQGNQPQHF.

The chain employs TRBV5-1 and TRBJ2-1; weak D call: TRBD2 (5 bases). This CDR3 has 16 residues. The ends were cut back, 0 bases at V and 3 bases at J, with 13 bases in the middle. Germline V gene sequence: CDR1 SGHRS, CDR2 YFSETQ. For the CDR3, the DNA is TGCGCCAGCAGCTTGGTTCGGGGTCCGGGCTACAATGAGCAGTTCTTC. Translating it yields CASSLVRGPGYNEQFF.

The chain couples TRBV27 to TRBJ2-7; a possible D gene is TRBD1 (6 bases). This CDR3 is built from 13 residues. Germline CDR1 reads MNHEY; CDR2 reads SMNVEV (reference sequence). Trimming pared 2 bases from V and 8 bases from J, leaving 13 bases between. The CDR3 DNA is TGTGCCAGCAGTTTAGAACAGGGAAGCCAGCAGTACTTC. It is translated as CASSLEQGSQQYF.